This T cell receptor (beta chain) was identified during a study of patients and donors after allogeneic stem cell transplantation. TCRdb independently ran MiXCR on the RT-PCR reads; one entry per CDR3 protein. Found here are more than 850,000 distinct CDR3 sequences, around 17% of them singletons; the top ten hold around 6%. The table lists this clonotype with many counts. A junction boundary mismatches the germline segment, possibly from a read error. CDR3 length: 13 residues. Germline V gene data show CDR1 as SSHAT and CDR2 as FNYEAQ (reference sequence). This clonotype originated in a human donor who was either an allogeneic HSCT recipient or a stem cell or donor lymphocyte infusion donor (not recorded which). It is not recorded whose cells these are; they may come from a transplant donor. The chain combines TRBV7-7 with TRBJ2-1, with D uncertain. The sample comprised blood, either unsorted or a sorted T cell fraction (not recorded which). CDR3 nucleotides: TGTGCTAGCAGCTTAATTAGCACGGTTGAGCAGTTCTTC. It yields the protein CASSLISTVEQFF.